Detailed here is one T cell receptor (beta chain). The sample originates from a study of blood T cell repertoires in COVID-19. Germline CDR1 reads SGHRS; CDR2 reads YFSETQ. The CDR3 consists of 17 residues. V lost 0 bases to trimming and J lost 3 bases, with 15 bases between them. This table comes from immunoSEQ multiplex PCR, and its TCRdb copy is limited to in-frame clones, with some not included. The data show under 250,000 clones, over 75% seen once. What was sequenced was peripheral blood. The sequence came from a woman of 80 years or more with acute or convalescent COVID-19. The chain joins TRBV5-1 to TRBJ2-2; D might be TRBD1 (6 bases). The CDR3 protein is CASSLGGQTLHTGELFF. DNA for the CDR3: TGCGCCAGCAGCTTGGGGGGGCAGACCCTGCACACCGGGGAGCTGTTTTTT.